Listed here are 9 T cell receptor beta chains from one sample, sequenced in a study of Tregs in tolerant kidney transplant recipients. Assay used: immunoSEQ multiplex PCR; TCRdb lists only in-frame clones, some missing. The sample carries fewer than 100,000 clones, about 91% recorded once. This specimen was Tregs from blood, taken before the transplant. These receptors all come from a human donor who received a combined kidney and bone marrow transplant.

This clone was detected once. The J gene is TRBJ1-1, the V gene TRBV11-2, with D tentatively TRBD1 (6 bases). Germline values: CDR1 SGHAT, CDR2 FQNNGV. V was pared by 2 bases and J by 0 bases, with 19 bases between. The length of the CDR3 is 18 residues. The CDR3 DNA is TGTGCCAGCAGCTTAAAATTTGGGACATCCAAAATGAACACTGAAGCTTTCTTT. It codes for CASSLKFGTSKMNTEAFF.

The rearrangement uses TRBV6-5 and TRBJ2-2; 8 nucleotides line up with TRBD1. This CDR3 is 14 amino acids long. Trimming cost V 5 bases and J 6 bases; bases outside gene matches: 5. The germline CDR1 and CDR2 sequences are MNHEY and SVGAGI. CDR3 nucleotides: TGTGCCAGCAGTCGACAGGGGAGCGCCGGGGAGCTGTTTTTT. Translated: CASSRQGSAGELFF.

This chain joins TRBV27 and TRBJ2-2; D call uncertain. Between the trimmed V and J ends, which lost 6 bases and 6 bases, there was a span of 11 bases. CDR3 size: 13 residues. The germline gives CDR1 MNHEY, CDR2 SMNVEV (reference sequence). CDR3 sequence (DNA): TGTGCCAGCAGCCCCAGTCGGGCCGGGGAGCTGTTTTTT. It encodes CASSPSRAGELFF.

This chain joins TRBV19 and TRBJ1-5; 9 bases are shared with TRBD1. The CDR3 contains 18 residues. V dropped 2 bases and J dropped 0; count of bases not matched to a gene: 8. Germline CDR1 LNHDA, CDR2 SQIVND (reference sequence). The CDR3 sequence: CASSIRGGQGDSNQPQHF. The CDR3 DNA is TGTGCCAGTAGTATAAGAGGGGGACAGGGCGATAGCAATCAGCCCCAGCATTTT.

This rearrangement joins TRBV19 to TRBJ2-1; 9 bases are a match to TRBD2. The V gene end was trimmed by 3 bases and the J gene end by 7 bases; junction bases not matched to a gene: 7. Germline-derived CDR1 and CDR2 are LNHDA and SQIVND (reference sequence). The CDR3 runs to 15 residues. CDR3 region: CASSIPAGGINEQFF. CDR3 sequence (DNA): TGTGCCAGTAGTATCCCAGCGGGAGGTATTAATGAGCAGTTCTTC.

The genes are TRBV30 and TRBJ2-1; D may be TRBD2 (5 bases). Between the trimmed V and J ends, which lost 2 bases and 13 bases, there was a span of 15 bases. The CDR3 loop spans 12 amino acids. Germline CDR1 is GTSNPN and CDR2 is SVGIG (reference sequence). The chain's CDR3 is CAWSWLALRQFF. The DNA of the CDR3 is TGTGCCTGGAGTTGGCTAGCACTCCGTCAGTTCTTC.

This clone has just one count. Other DNA sequences of this sample code for an identical CDR3. This chain joins TRBV9 and TRBJ2-3; the D is unclear. V was clipped by 0 bases and J by 0 bases, with 8 bases between them. This CDR3 has 15 residues. CDR1 SGDLS and CDR2 YYNGEE come from the germline V gene. CDR3 region: CASSVVGASTDTQYF. The CDR3, as DNA: TGTGCCAGCAGCGTAGTCGGAGCAAGCACAGATACGCAGTATTTT.

V usage is TRBV29-1 and J usage is TRBJ2-2, with 9 positions matching TRBD1. V trimming: 7 bases; J trimming: 5 bases; junction bases outside the gene matches: 14. Germline V gene sequence: CDR1 SQVTM, CDR2 ANQGSEA. The CDR3 runs to 16 residues. The CDR3 coding sequence is TGCAGCGCCGGCTCGGGGACAGGGCAGAGAACCGGGGAGCTGTTTTTT. Its protein product is CSAGSGTGQRTGELFF.

The genes are TRBV19 and TRBJ1-1; TRBD1 is a possible D gene (5 bases). This CDR3 contains 13 residues. Germline V gene sequence: CDR1 LNHDA, CDR2 SQIVND (reference sequence). V was trimmed by 10 bases and J by 5 bases, leaving 17 bases between them. For the CDR3, the DNA is TGTGCCACAAGACGCGGGGGGGGTACTGAAGCTTTCTTT. Translating it yields CATRRGGGTEAFF. The complete variable domain, with remaining parts taken from reference TRBV19 and TRBJ1-1, reads DGGITQSPKYLFRKEGQNVTLSCEQNLNHDAMYWYRQDPGQGLRLIYYSQIVNDFQKGDIAEGYSVSREKKESFPLTVTSAQKNPTAFYLCATRRGGGTEAFFGQGTRLTVV.